This TCR beta chain is drawn from a study of regulatory T cells in long-lasting Graves disease. Looked up from germline, CDR1 is DFQATT and CDR2 is SNEGSKA (reference sequence). CDR3 length equals 13 residues. The V segment lost 6 bases and the J segment 4 bases; nucleotides outside the gene matches: 9. The time point is: newly diagnosed GD, antithyroid drugs for less than 3 months. The TCR library was prepared using RNA isolated from PBMCs. General study results and limits: Sample size, which was small, may have reduced accuracy. TRBV28, TRBJ1-2 and TRBJ2-5 were segments that persistent disease favored.

This clonotype appeared many times. The antigen is undetermined. Both iRepertoire HTBI primers and Arm-PCR of CDR3 regions were used to build the TCR beta libraries. TCRdb re-analysed the multiplex PCR reads in MiXCR, keeping a single row per CDR3 protein. The sample carries about 440,000 distinct CDR3 sequences, 16% recorded once. The same sample was also used in a study of T cells in Graves' hyperthyroidism and ophthalmopathy. That study reports: Researchers barred patients who had uncontrolled infection, other autoimmune disease, pregnancy or lactation. Diagnoses were made from clinical symptoms, serum measures (thyroxine and TRAb), thyroid ultrasound and orbital computed tomography.

The specimen was peripheral blood mononuclear cells (PBMCs), collected at new diagnosis, from a patient treated with antithyroid drugs. The TCR sequence derives from a woman under 30 with Graves disease. This chain connects TRBV20-1 to TRBJ2-7, with TRBD2 matching 7 bases. CDR3 region: CSARASGGYEQYF. CDR3 DNA: TGCAGTGCCCGGGCCTCCGGGGGGTACGAGCAGTACTTC.